The rows below give T cell receptor beta chains drawn from one sample of a study of shared clonotypes between healthy human individuals. Here immunoSEQ multiplex PCR was the method, and the copy in TCRdb shows in-frame clones only, minus some. The sample has roughly 2.4 million clones, under 97% seen once. Sample: naive CD4+ T cells sorted from blood. Receptors originate from a man younger than 35 in good health. CDR3s include the opening cysteine and the closing phenylalanine or tryptophan. D genes are given only for firm matches. Only some rows state a clone size, as once, few, many or a class for expanded clones.

CDR3 DNA	CDR3 protein	V gene	D gene	J gene	clone size
TGTGCCAGCAGTGAAAAGGGAGGGGACACTGAAGCTTTCTTT	CASSEKGGDTEAFF	TRBV2	.	TRBJ1-1	.
TGCGCCAGCAGTGAGTCGACTAGCGGGGGTGTTACAGATACGCAGTATTTT	CASSESTSGGVTDTQYF	TRBV10-1	TRBD2	TRBJ2-3	.
TGTGCCGCCGAGGCAGGCCGAAACACCGGGGAGCTGTTTTTT	CAAEAGRNTGELFF	TRBV19	.	TRBJ2-2	.
TGTGCCAGCAGCTTCGTCCTTGAAGCTTTCTTT	CASSFVLEAFF	TRBV5-8	.	TRBJ1-1	once
TGTGCCAGCAGCGTAGGGGCAGGGAACTATTCACCCCTCCACTTT	CASSVGAGNYSPLHF	TRBV9	.	TRBJ1-6	.
TGTGCCAGCAGTGAAGCAGGGTACAATGAGCAGTTCTTC	CASSEAGYNEQFF	TRBV25-1	.	TRBJ2-1	.
TGCGCCAGCAGCTTGGAGGCAGGGTCTGGAAACACCATATATTTT	CASSLEAGSGNTIYF	TRBV5-1	.	TRBJ1-3	once
TGCGCCAGCAGCTTGGATCCGGGGGACAATCAGCCCCAGCATTTT	CASSLDPGDNQPQHF	TRBV5-1	.	TRBJ1-5	.
TGTGCCAGCTCACCGGGACAGGGGGAAAAACTGTTTTTT	CASSPGQGEKLFF	TRBV18	TRBD1	TRBJ1-4	.
TGCGCCAGCAGCCAAGGGGACCGATCCCATAGCAATCAGCCCCAGCATTTT	CASSQGDRSHSNQPQHF	TRBV4-1	.	TRBJ1-5	.
TGCAGCGCAAAGACAGCACACTACACCTTC	CSAKTAHYTF	TRBV29-1	.	TRBJ1-2	.
TGCGCCAGCAGCTTGGGCTCTGGTACGGGGGTTAATGGCTACACCTTC	CASSLGSGTGVNGYTF	TRBV5-1	.	TRBJ1-2	.
TGTGCCAGAAGCTCACAGCGTACTCTTAATTCACCCCTCCACTTT	CARSSQRTLNSPLHF	TRBV5-3	.	TRBJ1-6	.
TGTGCCAGCTCACCTCCCGACAGGGAGGCGGCTGAAGCTTTCTTT	CASSPPDREAAEAFF	TRBV18	TRBD1	TRBJ1-1	.
TGTGCCAGCAGAGCGCCTGGAAACACCATATATTTT	CASRAPGNTIYF	TRBV6-1	.	TRBJ1-3	once
TGTGCCAGCAAGAGTTCGGATGGAAACACCATATATTTT	CASKSSDGNTIYF	TRBV6-1	.	TRBJ1-3	.
TGTGCCAGCAGCGCCGGACCGGGACAGGGCAATTACGAGCAGTACTTC	CASSAGPGQGNYEQYF	TRBV9	TRBD1	TRBJ2-7	.
TGTGCCATCACCGGGACTGCAAATGAGCAGTTCTTC	CAITGTANEQFF	TRBV10-3	.	TRBJ2-1	.
TGTGCCTGGAGTGGGGGCGATTCACCCCTCCACTTT	CAWSGGDSPLHF	TRBV30	.	TRBJ1-6	.
TGTGCCAGCAGCTTCGCAGGGACCTACGAGCAGTACTTC	CASSFAGTYEQYF	TRBV11-2	.	TRBJ2-7	.
TGTGCCAGCAGCCGTGAGATTGGGGCCGCATCTACTGAAGCTTTCTTT	CASSREIGAASTEAFF	TRBV5-4	.	TRBJ1-1	.
TGTGCCAGCAGTGACTCTGACAGGTTTAATAGCAATCAGCCCCAGCATTTT	CASSDSDRFNSNQPQHF	TRBV2	.	TRBJ1-5	.
TGTGCCATCAGTAAAGGGCCCCAGACGAACACTGAAGCTTTCTTT	CAISKGPQTNTEAFF	TRBV10-3	.	TRBJ1-1	.
TGTGCCTGGAGTCGGCAGGGGAATGAAAAACTGTTTTTT	CAWSRQGNEKLFF	TRBV30	.	TRBJ1-4	.
TGCGCCAGCAGTCAAGACCGGGACAGGGTGTTTGGAAACACCATATATTTT	CASSQDRDRVFGNTIYF	TRBV23-1	TRBD1	TRBJ1-3	.
TGTGCCAGCAGCGGACAGAAGTCCTACGAGCAGTACTTC	CASSGQKSYEQYF	TRBV7-9	.	TRBJ2-7	.
TGCAGCGTTGAAGAATCTCGGACTAGCGGGAGGGGCGAGCAGTTCTTC	CSVEESRTSGRGEQFF	TRBV29-1	TRBD2	TRBJ2-1	.
TGTGCCAGCAGTGGGGGCGCGAACACTGAAGCTTTCTTT	CASSGGANTEAFF	TRBV2	.	TRBJ1-1	.
TGTGCCAGCAGCCCTGGACAAGGGGTTGGCTACACCTTC	CASSPGQGVGYTF	TRBV7-3	.	TRBJ1-2	.
TGTGCCAGCAGCTTGGGACTAGCGGGAGACGGGTACGAGCAGTACTTC	CASSLGLAGDGYEQYF	TRBV5-4	TRBD2	TRBJ2-7	.
TGTGCCAGCAGCTTAAGGATCCCCATCGGAGGCGAGCAGTACTTC	CASSLRIPIGGEQYF	TRBV7-2	.	TRBJ2-7	.
TGCGCCAGCAGCTTGGCCGGGAGCGGCTACGAGCAGTACTTC	CASSLAGSGYEQYF	TRBV5-1	.	TRBJ2-7	.
TGTGCCAGCAGCTTTAAGACAGGCGGGACTGAAGCTTTCTTT	CASSFKTGGTEAFF	TRBV5-6	.	TRBJ1-1	once
TGTGCCAGCAGCTTAGTTGTGGACAGGGGGAGGACTGAAGCTTTCTTT	CASSLVVDRGRTEAFF	TRBV7-9	TRBD1	TRBJ1-1	.
TGTGCCAGCAGCCCAAGGGACGGGAACTATGGCTACACCTTC	CASSPRDGNYGYTF	TRBV7-2	.	TRBJ1-2	once
TGCGCCAGCAGCTTGGGACGGTTGGATCAGCCCCAGCATTTT	CASSLGRLDQPQHF	TRBV5-1	.	TRBJ1-5	once
TGCGCCAGCAGCCAAGGCCCAGGCGTCCTCGGGGAGAGCAATCAGCCCCAGCATTTT	CASSQGPGVLGESNQPQHF	TRBV4-1	.	TRBJ1-5	.
TGCGCCAGCAGCTCACGACTAGCGAATTACAATGAGCAGTTCTTC	CASSSRLANYNEQFF	TRBV5-1	TRBD2	TRBJ2-1	.
TGTGCCAGCAGTGAAGGTGGGGGGGAAGGACTGTTGCAGTATTTT	CASSEGGGEGLLQYF	TRBV6-1	TRBD2	TRBJ2-3	.